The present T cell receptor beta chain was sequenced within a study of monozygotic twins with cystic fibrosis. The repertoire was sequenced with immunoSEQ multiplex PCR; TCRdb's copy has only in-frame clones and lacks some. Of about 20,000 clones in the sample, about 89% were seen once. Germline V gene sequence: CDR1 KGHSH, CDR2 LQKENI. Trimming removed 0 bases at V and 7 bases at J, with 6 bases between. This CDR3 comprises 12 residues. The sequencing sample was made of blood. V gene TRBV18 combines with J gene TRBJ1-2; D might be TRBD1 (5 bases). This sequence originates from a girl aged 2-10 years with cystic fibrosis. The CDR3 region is CASSPPRAGYTF. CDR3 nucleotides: TGTGCCAGCTCACCACCCAGGGCTGGCTACACCTTC.